These T cell receptor beta chains were read from a single sample in a study of blood T cell repertoires in COVID-19. Generated by immunoSEQ multiplex PCR, the TCRdb table keeps only in-frame clones and is missing some. The table includes 100,000 or so clones, 84% detected once. The sequenced sample was peripheral blood. All receptors come from a man between 35 and 55 years old with active or convalescent COVID-19. Each CDR3 is given with its conserved first and last residue. The D gene is left open where the match is weak. A row's size may be missing; if present it is once, few, many or a size class.

abundance	len	j_gene	d_gene	v_gene	CDR3aa	CDR3nt
NA	16	TRBJ1-6	NA	TRBV3-1/TRBV3-2	CASSLLSSSYNSPLHF	TGTGCCAGCAGCCTCTTATCTAGCTCCTATAATTCACCCCTCCACTTT
NA	14	TRBJ1-1	NA	TRBV18	CASSINRANTEAFF	TGTGCCAGCTCAATCAACAGGGCGAACACTGAAGCTTTCTTT
few	15	TRBJ2-7	NA	TRBV20-1	CSASPASGLSYEQYF	TGCAGTGCTAGTCCCGCGTCGGGATTATCCTACGAGCAGTACTTC
NA	13	TRBJ1-2	NA	TRBV12-3/TRBV12-4	CASRDGTLYGYTF	TGTGCCAGCAGGGACGGGACACTTTATGGCTACACCTTC
NA	15	TRBJ2-3	NA	TRBV5-1	CASSPWGDSRDTQYF	TGCGCCAGCAGCCCCTGGGGGGACAGCCGTGATACGCAGTATTTT
NA	13	TRBJ2-7	NA	TRBV7-2	CASSLVLGDEQYF	TGTGCCAGCAGCTTAGTTCTGGGAGACGAGCAGTACTTC
NA	16	TRBJ2-1	TRBD2	TRBV7-2	CASSSTWTSGNNEQFF	TGTGCCAGCAGCTCTACCTGGACTAGCGGGAACAATGAGCAGTTCTTC
NA	13	TRBJ1-2	NA	TRBV18	CASSLVTSEGYTF	TGTGCCAGCTCACTCGTGACCTCGGAGGGCTACACCTTC
few	16	TRBJ2-7	NA	TRBV10-1	CASSGSGAGGSYEQYF	TGCGCCAGCAGCGGGAGTGGGGCAGGGGGCTCCTACGAGCAGTACTTC
NA	16	TRBJ2-1	TRBD2	TRBV9	CASSVAGWGGFDEQFF	TGTGCCAGCAGCGTAGCTGGATGGGGGGGATTTGATGAGCAGTTCTTC
NA	15	TRBJ1-4	NA	TRBV7-2	CASSLNGGTNEKLFF	TGTGCCAGCAGCTTAAACGGGGGTACTAATGAAAAACTGTTTTTT
once	15	TRBJ1-2	NA	TRBV6-4	CASSAGSQPSYGYTF	TGTGCCAGCAGTGCTGGTTCACAGCCTTCCTATGGCTACACCTTC
few	14	TRBJ2-7	NA	TRBV7-6	CASSLGAGHSEQYF	TGTGCCAGCAGCTTAGGGGCCGGACATAGCGAGCAGTACTTC
once	13	TRBJ1-3	NA	TRBV27	CASSSTPGNTIYF	TGTGCCAGCAGCTCGACACCCGGAAACACCATATATTTT
NA	13	TRBJ1-5	NA	TRBV27	CASSPQGYQPQHF	TGTGCCAGCAGTCCCCAGGGGTATCAGCCCCAGCATTTT
NA	14	TRBJ1-6	NA	TRBV25-1	CASSENQGSTPLHF	TGTGCCAGCAGTGAAAATCAGGGATCGACACCCCTCCACTTT
once	15	TRBJ1-6	TRBD1	TRBV27	CASRRPGQVYSPLHF	TGTGCCAGCAGAAGACCGGGACAGGTGTATTCACCCCTCCACTTT
NA	14	TRBJ1-1	NA	TRBV14	CASSQSLLYTEAFF	TGTGCCAGCAGCCAGTCCCTTCTTTACACTGAAGCTTTCTTT
NA	14	TRBJ2-7	TRBD2	TRBV7-2	CASSFSGGASEQYF	TGTGCCAGCAGCTTTAGCGGGGGGGCGTCTGAGCAGTACTTC
once	15	TRBJ2-2	TRBD2	TRBV19	CASSTPSPGGGELFF	TGTGCCAGTAGTACACCCAGCCCGGGGGGCGGGGAGCTGTTTTTT
NA	14	TRBJ2-2	TRBD1	TRBV29-1	CSVDRDRGTGELFF	TGCAGCGTCGACCGGGACAGAGGGACCGGGGAGCTGTTTTTT
NA	15	TRBJ1-6	NA	TRBV19	CASKPTAIYNSPLHF	TGTGCCAGTAAACCGACAGCTATTTATAATTCACCCCTCCACTTT
NA	13	TRBJ2-1	TRBD1	TRBV19	CASGQGAYNEQFF	TGTGCCAGCGGACAGGGGGCCTACAATGAGCAGTTCTTC
once	16	TRBJ2-1	NA	TRBV5-4	CASSLAGIAPHNEQFF	TGTGCCAGCAGCTTGGCCGGGATAGCTCCCCACAATGAGCAGTTCTTC
NA	17	TRBJ2-7	TRBD2	TRBV7-9	CASSSLTLAGHSYEQYF	TGTGCCAGCAGCTCACTGACACTAGCGGGACACTCCTACGAGCAGTACTTC
once	14	TRBJ1-1	NA	TRBV7-3	CASSPDRMNTEAFF	TGTGCCAGCAGCCCCGACAGGATGAACACTGAAGCTTTCTTT
NA	15	TRBJ1-5	NA	TRBV4-3	CASSQGSGGNQPQHF	TGCGCCAGCAGCCAAGGGTCCGGGGGAAATCAGCCCCAGCATTTT
NA	14	TRBJ2-7	TRBD1	TRBV5-1	CASSPLTGAGEQYF	TGCGCCAGCAGCCCCCTGACAGGGGCGGGGGAGCAGTACTTC
NA	16	TRBJ1-5	TRBD1	TRBV15	CATSGTGRESNQPQHF	TGTGCCACCAGCGGGACAGGGAGGGAAAGCAATCAGCCCCAGCATTTT
NA	19	TRBJ2-3	TRBD1	TRBV7-2	CASSERGQGSIFSYLTQYF	TGTGCCAGCAGCGAGAGGGGACAGGGAAGTATATTTTCCTACCTTACGCAGTATTTT
few	15	TRBJ2-1	TRBD1	TRBV11-3	CASSPGQGVYNEQFF	TGTGCCAGCAGCCCCGGACAGGGAGTCTACAATGAGCAGTTCTTC